This T cell receptor (beta chain) derives from a study of shared clonotypes between healthy human individuals. The donor population consisted of healthy HIV-negative adults with no recent acute infections or vaccinations. Adult Caucasians living in Nashville, Tennessee made up all of the donors. Some 90 million PBMCs went into genomic DNA for unsorted samples. Per germline, CDR1 SGHNT and CDR2 YYREEE (reference sequence). Between the trimmed V and J ends, which lost 4 bases and 1 base, there was a span of 12 bases. CDR3 size: 14 residues. Deep level was the assay's run setting. Here immunoSEQ multiplex PCR was the method, and the copy in TCRdb shows in-frame clones only, minus some. In the table there are around 530,000 clones, roughly 79% of which are singletons.

This chain links TRBV5-4 with TRBJ2-7; D might be TRBD1 (5 bases). The sample consisted of PBMCs. The source of this sequence is a woman between 40 and 55 years old in good health. Some clones in this sample may be carry-over from other donors' samples. In nucleotides, the CDR3 is TGTGCCAGCAGCCGTCCGGACAAGTCCTACGAGCAGTACTTC. Amino acid sequence: CASSRPDKSYEQYF.